The TCR beta chain described here comes from a study of CD8 T cells in ankylosing spondylitis. Study-level points and caveats: A TCR beta motif of about eight highly homologous variants appeared characteristic of ankylosing spondylitis blood. A number of the motif variants had already been described in reactive arthritis synovial fluid and blood. Disease-linked clones bore a CD8+ phenotype and were relatively rare in peripheral blood. From matched ankylosing spondylitis synovial fluid, disease-linked clones were reportedly recovered at significantly enriched levels.

With 5 bases clipped from V and 5 bases from J, the junction kept 17 bases outside the gene matches. This CDR3 region has 17 residues. Germline CDR1 and CDR2: SGDLS and YYNGEE. Each TCR beta library was made by quantitative 5'-RACE that incorporated molecular barcodes. Using its own MiXCR run on the 5' RACE reads, TCRdb lists one record per CDR3 protein. This table has about 330,000 distinct CDR3 sequences, approximately 8.2% appearing once. This clonotype was detected a few times. Its antigen is unknown. The sequenced material came from blood, either unsorted or a sorted T cell fraction (not recorded which). This receptor was identified in a male donor with ankylosing spondylitis. V is TRBV9 and J is TRBJ2-5, with 8 positions matching TRBD2. The CDR3 region is CASSLPREDPEGETQYF. For the CDR3, the DNA is TGTGCCAGCAGTCTCCCGCGGGAGGACCCCGAGGGTGAGACCCAGTACTTC.